A selection of T cell receptor beta chains follows, all from one sample in a study of CXCR3-negative and CXCR3-positive naive CD8 T cells. TCRdb re-called the 5' RACE reads and gives one entry per CDR3 protein, without DNA. This table holds about 140,000 distinct CDR3 sequences. The source material was naive CXCR3+ CD8+ T cells from blood. The receptors originated from a human donor in good health. Some clones in this sample may be carry-over from other donors' samples. Each CDR3 is given with its conserved first and last residue.

>TRBV5-5|TRBJ2-2
CASSLYGTFVNTGELFF
>TRBV29-1|TRBJ1-1
CSVESNTEAFF
>TRBV5-1|TRBJ2-5
CASSGSSGGLQETQYF
>TRBV27|TRBJ2-2
CASSIFGELFF
>TRBV5-6|TRBJ1-1
CASSLQGSEAFF
>TRBV20-1|TRBJ2-2
CSARDLLAGATGELFF
>TRBV29-1|TRBJ1-2
CSAPGQGNGYTF
>TRBV19|TRBJ2-1
CASSAYGLDEQFF
>TRBV29-1|TRBJ2-5
CSVEGLAVGNF
>TRBV7-8|TRBJ2-3
CASRLGLLHVDTQYF
>TRBV15|TRBJ1-1
CATSRAKLGGYREWNTEAFF
>TRBV7-6|TRBJ2-7
CASSLGRGPYEQYF
>TRBV4-1|TRBJ2-1
CASSQIDRNEQFF
>TRBV5-1|TRBJ1-1
CASSPSEMNTEAFF
>TRBV3-1|TRBJ2-7
CASSQGPGTSGSYEQYF
>TRBV6-6|TRBJ1-1
CASTRTRNTEAFF
>TRBV12-3/TRBV12-4|TRBJ2-2
CASQRGTNTGELFF
>TRBV12-3/TRBV12-4|TRBJ2-7
CASRWTGGGYEQYF
>TRBV28|TRBJ2-1
CASSGAVEEQFF
>TRBV5-5|TRBJ2-1
CASSLWVSGGDEQFF
>TRBV15|TRBJ2-7
CATSRSRYYEQYF
>TRBV4-2|TRBJ2-2
CASSQESWQGAGTGELFF
>TRBV18|TRBJ2-7
CASSPWSPLLGKQYEQYF
>TRBV5-1|TRBJ2-7
CASSLRGERGQSSYEQYF
>TRBV28|TRBJ2-2
CASSPTGTTGELFF
>TRBV5-6|TRBJ1-6
CASSLPGQNSPLHF
>TRBV4-1|TRBJ1-1
CASSLGQGDTEAFF
>TRBV5-1|TRBJ2-1
CASSRGNSGGSTSNEQFF
>TRBV5-1|TRBJ2-3
CASSLAGVTTDTQYF
>TRBV7-9|TRBJ1-1
CASSAGTVMNTEAFF
>TRBV6-4|TRBJ2-2
CASSEGGGTGELFF
>TRBV7-6|TRBJ2-5
CASSFPGLAGGPLQETQYF
>TRBV4-3|TRBJ2-2
CASSQENRGVVDTGELFF
>TRBV28|TRBJ2-3
CASLPVPRASTDTQYF
>TRBV5-6|TRBJ1-5
CASSFGSNQPQHF
>TRBV29-1|TRBJ2-1
CSVEGGGPHLYNEQFF
>TRBV9|TRBJ2-5
CASSVVTGAKTQYF
>TRBV27|TRBJ2-7
CASSLSTRNHEQYF
>TRBV6-2/TRBV6-3|TRBJ2-1
CASSYQGYNEQFF
>TRBV27|TRBJ2-7
CASSPYPGGREQYF
>TRBV7-9|TRBJ2-5
CASSHEMGRETQYF
>TRBV7-6|TRBJ1-4
CASSILFGQKEKLFF
>TRBV20-1|TRBJ1-2
CSARFPYRGANYGYTF
>TRBV2|TRBJ1-5
CASSHDIRGQGYQPQHF
>TRBV12-3/TRBV12-4|TRBJ1-1
CACGTGTEAFF
>TRBV7-9|TRBJ2-3
CASSLILATSTDTQYF
>TRBV5-6|TRBJ1-1
CASSLAAGDTEAFF
>TRBV4-3|TRBJ1-1
CASSQDWTENTEAFF
>TRBV12-3/TRBV12-4|TRBJ2-7
CASSLRGQGRYEQYF
>TRBV21-1|TRBJ1-3
CASSKAPRFPGNTIYF